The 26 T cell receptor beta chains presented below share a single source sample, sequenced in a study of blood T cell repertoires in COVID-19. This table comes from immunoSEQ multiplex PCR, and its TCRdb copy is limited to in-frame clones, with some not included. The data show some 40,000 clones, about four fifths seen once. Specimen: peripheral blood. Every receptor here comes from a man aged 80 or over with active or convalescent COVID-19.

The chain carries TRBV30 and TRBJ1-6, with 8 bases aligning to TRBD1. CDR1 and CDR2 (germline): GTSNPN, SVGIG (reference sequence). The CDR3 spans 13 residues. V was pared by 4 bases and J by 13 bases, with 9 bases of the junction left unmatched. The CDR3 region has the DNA TGTGCCTGGAACGGACAGGGAGGCTCGCCCCTCCACTTT. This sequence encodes CAWNGQGGSPLHF.

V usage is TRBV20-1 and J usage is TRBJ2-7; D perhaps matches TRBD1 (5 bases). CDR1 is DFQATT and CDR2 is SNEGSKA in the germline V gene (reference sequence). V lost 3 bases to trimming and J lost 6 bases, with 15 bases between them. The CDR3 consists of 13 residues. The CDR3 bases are TGCAGTGCTAGTGGGTCAGGGAAAGTCGAGCAGTACTTC. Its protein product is CSASGSGKVEQYF.

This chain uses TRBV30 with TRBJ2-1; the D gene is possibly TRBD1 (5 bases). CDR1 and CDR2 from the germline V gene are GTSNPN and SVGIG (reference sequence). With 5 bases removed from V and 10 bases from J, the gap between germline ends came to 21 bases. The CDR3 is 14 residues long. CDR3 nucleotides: TGTGCCTGGGATGGGGCAGGGCGTTCTGGCGAGCAGTTCTTC. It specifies CAWDGAGRSGEQFF.

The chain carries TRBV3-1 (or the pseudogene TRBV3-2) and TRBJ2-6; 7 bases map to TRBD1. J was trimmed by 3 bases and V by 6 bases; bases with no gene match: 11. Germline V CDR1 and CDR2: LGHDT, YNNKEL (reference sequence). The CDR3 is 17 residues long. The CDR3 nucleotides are TGTGCCAGCAGTTCCACAGGGGAACGAGTTGGGGCCAACGTCCTGACTTTC. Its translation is CASSSTGERVGANVLTF.

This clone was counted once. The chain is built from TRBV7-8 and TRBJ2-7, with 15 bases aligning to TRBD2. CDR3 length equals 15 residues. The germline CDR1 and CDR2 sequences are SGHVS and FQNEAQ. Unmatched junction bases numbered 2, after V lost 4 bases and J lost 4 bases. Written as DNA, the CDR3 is TGTGCCAGCAGCTCGGGACTAGCGGGGGGTTACGAGCAGTACTTC. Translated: CASSSGLAGGYEQYF.

For the CDR3, the DNA is TGTGCCAGCAGCCCCCAGAAAGGGGGCCCTCCCTATGGCTACACCTTC. Encoded protein: CASSPQKGGPPYGYTF. V and J are TRBV3-1 (or the pseudogene TRBV3-2) and TRBJ1-2; 7 bases line up with TRBD1. The V segment lost 4 bases and the J segment 4 bases; nucleotides outside the gene matches: 12. CDR3 length: 16 amino acids. Germline V CDR1 and CDR2: LGHDT, YNNKEL (reference sequence).

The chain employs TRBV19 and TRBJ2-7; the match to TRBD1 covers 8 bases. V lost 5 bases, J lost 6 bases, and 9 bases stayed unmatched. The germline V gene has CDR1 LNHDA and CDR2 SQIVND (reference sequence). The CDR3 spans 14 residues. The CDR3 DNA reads TGTGCCAGTAGTCTCGGACAGGGTAGATTCGAGCAGTACTTC. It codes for CASSLGQGRFEQYF.

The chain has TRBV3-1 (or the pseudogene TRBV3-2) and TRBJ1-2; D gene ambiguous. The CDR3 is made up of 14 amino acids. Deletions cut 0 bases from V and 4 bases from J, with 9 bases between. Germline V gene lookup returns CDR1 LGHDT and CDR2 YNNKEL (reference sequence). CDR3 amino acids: CASSQDRRVYGYTF. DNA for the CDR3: TGTGCCAGCAGCCAAGATAGGAGGGTCTATGGCTACACCTTC.

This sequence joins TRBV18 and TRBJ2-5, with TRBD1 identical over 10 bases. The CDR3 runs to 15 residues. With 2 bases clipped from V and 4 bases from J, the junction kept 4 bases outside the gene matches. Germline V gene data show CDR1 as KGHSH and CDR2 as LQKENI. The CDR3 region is CASSPRGQGPETQYF. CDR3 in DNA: TGTGCCAGCTCACCAAGGGGACAGGGGCCAGAGACCCAGTACTTC.

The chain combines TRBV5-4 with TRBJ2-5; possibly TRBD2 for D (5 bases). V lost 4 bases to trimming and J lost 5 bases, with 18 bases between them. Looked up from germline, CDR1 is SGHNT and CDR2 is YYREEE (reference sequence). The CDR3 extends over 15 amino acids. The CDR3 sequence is CASSRSSGSGETQYF. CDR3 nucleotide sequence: TGTGCCAGCAGCCGCTCCAGTGGGAGTGGGGAGACCCAGTACTTC. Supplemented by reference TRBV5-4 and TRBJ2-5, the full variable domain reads ETGVTQSPTHLIKTRGQQVTLRCSSQSGHNTVSWYQQALGQGPQFIFQYYREEENGRGNFPPRFSGLQFPNYSSELNVNALELDDSALYLCASSRSSGSGETQYFGPGTRLLVL.

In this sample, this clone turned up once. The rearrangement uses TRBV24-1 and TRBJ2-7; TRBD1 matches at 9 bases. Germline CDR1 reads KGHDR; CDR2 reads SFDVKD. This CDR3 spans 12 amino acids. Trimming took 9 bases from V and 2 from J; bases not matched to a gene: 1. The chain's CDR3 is CATGTGTYEQYF. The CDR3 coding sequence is TGTGCCACCGGGACAGGGACCTACGAGCAGTACTTC.

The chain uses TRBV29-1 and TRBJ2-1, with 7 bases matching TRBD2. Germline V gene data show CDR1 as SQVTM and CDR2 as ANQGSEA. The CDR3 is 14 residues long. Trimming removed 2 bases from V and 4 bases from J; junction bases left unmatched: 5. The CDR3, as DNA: TGCAGCGTTGAATTCCAGCGGGATTACAATGAGCAGTTCTTC. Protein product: CSVEFQRDYNEQFF.

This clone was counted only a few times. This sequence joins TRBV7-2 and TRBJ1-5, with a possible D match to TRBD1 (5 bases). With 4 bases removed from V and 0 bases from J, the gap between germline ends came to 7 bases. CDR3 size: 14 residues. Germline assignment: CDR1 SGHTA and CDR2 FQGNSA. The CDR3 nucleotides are TGTGCCAGCAGCTCCGACAGTAGCAATCAGCCCCAGCATTTT. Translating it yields CASSSDSSNQPQHF.

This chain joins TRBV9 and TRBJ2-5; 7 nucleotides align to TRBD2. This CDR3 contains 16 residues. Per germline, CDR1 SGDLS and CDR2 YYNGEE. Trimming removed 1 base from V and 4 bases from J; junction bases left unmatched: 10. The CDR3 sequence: CASSVTPLAEAETQYF. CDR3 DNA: TGTGCCAGCAGCGTAACCCCCCTAGCGGAGGCAGAGACCCAGTACTTC.

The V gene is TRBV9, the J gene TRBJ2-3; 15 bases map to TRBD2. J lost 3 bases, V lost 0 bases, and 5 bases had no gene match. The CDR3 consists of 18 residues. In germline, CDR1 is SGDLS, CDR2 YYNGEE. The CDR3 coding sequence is TGTGCCAGCAGCGTAGGAGGACTAGCGGGGGGGCCTACAGATACGCAGTATTTT. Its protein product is CASSVGGLAGGPTDTQYF. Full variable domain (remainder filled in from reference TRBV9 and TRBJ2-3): DSGVTQTPKHLITATGQRVTLRCSPRSGDLSVYWYQQSLDQGLQFLIQYYNGEERAKGNILERFSAQQFPDLHSELNLSSLELGDSALYFCASSVGGLAGGPTDTQYFGPGTRLTVL.

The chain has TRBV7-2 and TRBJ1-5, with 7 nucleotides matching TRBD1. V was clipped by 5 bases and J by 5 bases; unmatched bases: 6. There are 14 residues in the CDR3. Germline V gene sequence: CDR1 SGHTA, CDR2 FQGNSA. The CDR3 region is CASSPRQGDQPQHF. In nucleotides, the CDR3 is TGTGCCAGCAGCCCCCGACAGGGCGATCAGCCCCAGCATTTT.

The CDR3 nucleotides are TGTGCCAGCAGTTACACCGGGACACCATCCGAGCAGTACTTC. The encoded protein is CASSYTGTPSEQYF. This chain joins TRBV6-5 and TRBJ2-7; tentatively, D is TRBD1 (6 bases). CDR3 size: 14 residues. Deletions cut 2 bases from V and 6 bases from J, with 14 bases between. Germline-derived CDR1 and CDR2 are MNHEY and SVGAGI.

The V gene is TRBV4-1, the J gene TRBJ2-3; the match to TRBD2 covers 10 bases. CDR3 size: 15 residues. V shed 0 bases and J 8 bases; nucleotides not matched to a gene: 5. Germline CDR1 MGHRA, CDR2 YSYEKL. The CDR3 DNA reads TGCGCCAGCAGCCAAGATCAGGCTAGCGGGGGTACGCAGTATTTT. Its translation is CASSQDQASGGTQYF.

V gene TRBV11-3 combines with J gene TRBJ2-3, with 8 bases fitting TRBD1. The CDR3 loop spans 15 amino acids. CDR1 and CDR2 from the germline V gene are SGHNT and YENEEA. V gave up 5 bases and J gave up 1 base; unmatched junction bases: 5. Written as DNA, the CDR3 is TGTGCCAGCAGCGTAAGGACAGGGCGCACAGATACGCAGTATTTT. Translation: CASSVRTGRTDTQYF.

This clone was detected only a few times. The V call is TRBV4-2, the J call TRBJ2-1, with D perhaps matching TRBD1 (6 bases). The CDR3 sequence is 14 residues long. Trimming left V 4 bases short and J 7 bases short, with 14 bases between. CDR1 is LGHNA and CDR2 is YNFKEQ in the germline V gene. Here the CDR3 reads CASSRMGALNEQFF. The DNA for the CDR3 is TGTGCCAGCAGCCGAATGGGGGCCTTAAATGAGCAGTTCTTC.

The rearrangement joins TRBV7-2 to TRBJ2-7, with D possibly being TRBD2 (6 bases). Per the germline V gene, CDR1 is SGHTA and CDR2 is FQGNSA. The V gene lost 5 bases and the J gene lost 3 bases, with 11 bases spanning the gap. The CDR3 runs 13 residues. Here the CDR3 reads CASSPRTIYEQYF. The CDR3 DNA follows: TGTGCCAGCAGCCCCCGGACTATCTACGAGCAGTACTTC.

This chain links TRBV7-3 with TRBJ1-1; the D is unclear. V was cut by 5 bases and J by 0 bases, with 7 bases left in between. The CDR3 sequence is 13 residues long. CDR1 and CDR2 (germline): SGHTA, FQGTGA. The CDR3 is CASSLTVNTEAFF. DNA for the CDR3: TGTGCCAGCAGCCTCACAGTGAACACTGAAGCTTTCTTT.

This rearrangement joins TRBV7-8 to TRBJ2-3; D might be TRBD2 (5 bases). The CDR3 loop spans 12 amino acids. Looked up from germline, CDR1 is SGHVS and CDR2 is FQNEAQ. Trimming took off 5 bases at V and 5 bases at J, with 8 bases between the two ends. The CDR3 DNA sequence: TGTGCCAGCAGCCCACGGGGAGATACGCAGTATTTT. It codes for CASSPRGDTQYF.

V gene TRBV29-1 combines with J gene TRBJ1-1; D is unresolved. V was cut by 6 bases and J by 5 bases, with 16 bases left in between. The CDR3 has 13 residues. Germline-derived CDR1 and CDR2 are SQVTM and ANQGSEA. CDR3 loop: CSVSRLGGTEAFF. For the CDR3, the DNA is TGCAGCGTCTCCAGGTTGGGAGGAACTGAAGCTTTCTTT.

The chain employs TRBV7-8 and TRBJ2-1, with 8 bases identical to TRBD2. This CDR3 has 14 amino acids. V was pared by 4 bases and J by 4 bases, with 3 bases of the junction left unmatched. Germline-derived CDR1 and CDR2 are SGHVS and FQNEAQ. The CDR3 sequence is CASSSLAVYNEQFF. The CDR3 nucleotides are TGTGCCAGCAGCTCACTAGCGGTATACAATGAGCAGTTCTTC.

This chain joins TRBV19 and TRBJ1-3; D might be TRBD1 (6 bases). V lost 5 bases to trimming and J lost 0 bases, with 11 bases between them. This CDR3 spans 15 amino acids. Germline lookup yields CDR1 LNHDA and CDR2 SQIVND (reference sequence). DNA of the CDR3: TGTGCCAGTAGTCCCAGCAGGGGCTCTGGAAACACCATATATTTT. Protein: CASSPSRGSGNTIYF.